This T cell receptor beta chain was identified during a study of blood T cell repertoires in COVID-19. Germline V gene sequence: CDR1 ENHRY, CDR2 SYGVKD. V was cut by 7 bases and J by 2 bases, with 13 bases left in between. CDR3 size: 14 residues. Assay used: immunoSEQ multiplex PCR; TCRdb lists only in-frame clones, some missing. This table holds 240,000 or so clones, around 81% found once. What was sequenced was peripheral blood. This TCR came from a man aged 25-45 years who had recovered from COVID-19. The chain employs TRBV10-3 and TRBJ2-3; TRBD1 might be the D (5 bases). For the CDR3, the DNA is TGTGCCATCAACGCCGACAGAGACACAGATACGCAGTATTTT. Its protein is CAINADRDTDTQYF.